The clone carrying this TCR beta chain was seen more than once but under ten times. Its antigen is unidentified. These data come from a study of T-cell memory formation after mild COVID-19. Across the whole study: Largely, the TCR clusters proved donor specific. Regarding the study as a whole: Second-wave clones that peaked on day 37 lacked confirmed SARS-CoV-2 specificity. Later expanders leaned toward CD4+, whereas clones contracting from day 15 to 85 were balanced CD4/CD8.

5'RACE primed at constant segments yielded TCR alpha and TCR beta cDNA libraries bearing sample barcodes and UMIs. Using its own MiXCR run on the 5' RACE reads, TCRdb lists one record per CDR3 protein. The repertoire holds 100,000 to 140,000 distinct CDR3 sequences, with under 15% as singletons. This CDR3 is built from 15 residues. CDR1 and CDR2 (germline): SGHTA, FQGNSA. The V segment lost 5 bases and the J segment 2 bases; nucleotides outside the gene matches: 5. The chain is built from TRBV7-2 and TRBJ2-1; 8 nucleotides align to TRBD2. This TCR derives from a man aged 18 to 35 who had mild COVID-19 (a few samples of this study predate the infection). Cell type and time point are not known. The sample was PBMCs or a T cell subset sorted from them (not recorded which). Here the CDR3 DNA reads TGTGCCAGCAGCCCGAGCGGGAGCCCCTACAATGAGCAGTTCTTC. Translation gives CASSPSGSPYNEQFF.